One sample yielded the 18 T cell receptor beta chains listed below, sequenced in a study of T-cell memory formation after mild COVID-19. TCRdb recomputed calls from the 5' RACE reads with MiXCR, one row per CDR3 protein. The sample consists of roughly 100,000 distinct CDR3 sequences, roughly 16% of them appearing once. Sequencing used PBMCs or a T cell subset sorted from them (not recorded which). The source of these receptors is a man in his late teens or twenties who had mild COVID-19 (a few samples of this study predate the infection). Cell type and time point are not known.

The V call is TRBV4-1, the J call TRBJ2-1, with D maybe TRBD1 (6 bases). This CDR3 spans 15 amino acids. Between the trimmed V and J ends, which lost 1 base and 9 bases, there was a span of 16 bases. The germline V gene has CDR1 MGHRA and CDR2 YSYEKL. CDR3 nucleotide sequence: TGCGCCAGCAGCCAAGCGGTACAGGGACGGGGTGAGCAGTTCTTC. Protein product: CASSQAVQGRGEQFF.

The sample holds a few counts of this clonotype. The V call is TRBV20-1, the J call TRBJ2-7, with D possibly being TRBD1 or TRBD2 (5 bases each). Trimming shortened V by 0 bases and J by 4 bases, and 16 bases separated the two germline ends. This CDR3 region has 15 residues. Germline V CDR1 and CDR2: DFQATT, SNEGSKA (reference sequence). The DNA of the CDR3 is TGCAGTGCTAGAGATGGGGGTTTGGGGTCATACGAGCAGTACGTC. Its translation: CSARDGGLGSYEQYV.

The chain uses TRBV29-1 and TRBJ2-3; the D is unclear. The germline CDR1 and CDR2 sequences are SQVTM and ANQGSEA. The V end lost 2 bases, the J end lost 3 bases, and 15 bases lay between the germline ends. This CDR3 comprises 15 residues. In DNA, the CDR3 is TGCAGCGTTGAACTACAGCTGGCGGTTACAGATACGCAGTATTTT. Translated: CSVELQLAVTDTQYF.

V usage is TRBV27 and J usage is TRBJ2-6; D may be TRBD2 (6 bases). This CDR3 region has 17 residues. V lost 5 bases and J lost 0, with 14 bases in between. Germline V gene lookup returns CDR1 MNHEY and CDR2 SMNVEV (reference sequence). CDR3 residues: CASSPRGILSGANVLTF. The CDR3 region has the DNA TGTGCCAGCAGTCCTCGGGGGATCCTCTCTGGGGCCAACGTCCTGACTTTC.

This chain joins TRBV11-1 and TRBJ1-2; TRBD1 might be the D (5 bases). V lost 5 bases and J 4 bases, leaving 11 bases between the germline ends. CDR3 length equals 13 residues. Germline V gene data show CDR1 as SGHAT and CDR2 as FQDESV (reference sequence). CDR3 loop: CASSDDRGYGYTF. For the CDR3, the DNA is TGTGCCAGCAGCGATGACAGAGGCTATGGCTACACCTTC. The full variable domain, rest sourced from reference TRBV11-1 and TRBJ1-2, is EAEVAQSPRYKITEKSQAVAFWCDPISGHATLYWYRQILGQGPELLVQFQDESVVDDSQLPKDRFSAERLKGVDSTLKIQPAELGDSAMYLCASSDDRGYGYTFGSGTRLTVV.

This clonotype has at least ten counts. The chain couples TRBV4-2 to TRBJ2-1, with D possibly TRBD1 on 6 matching bases. This CDR3 contains 16 residues. CDR1 is LGHNA and CDR2 is YNFKEQ in the germline V gene. V lost 1 base, J lost 1 base, and 11 bases lay in between. CDR3 residues: CASSQGQGRSYNEQFF. The CDR3 DNA is TGTGCCAGCAGCCAAGGGCAGGGGCGATCCTACAATGAGCAGTTCTTC.

The chain carries TRBV5-1 and TRBJ2-3; 10 bases are a match to TRBD2. Germline V gene data show CDR1 as SGHRS and CDR2 as YFSETQ. Unmatched junction bases numbered 20, after V lost 4 bases and J lost 0 bases. The CDR3 totals 21 residues. This chain's CDR3 is CASSPRWLAGELKSSTDTQYF. CDR3 nucleotides: TGCGCCAGCAGCCCGAGGTGGCTAGCGGGGGAGCTAAAATCTAGCACAGATACGCAGTATTTT.

The chain recombines TRBV5-1 with TRBJ2-1; weak D call: TRBD2 (6 bases). Germline V gene sequence: CDR1 SGHRS, CDR2 YFSETQ. V dropped 4 bases and J dropped 7 bases, with 21 bases sitting between them. This CDR3 spans 16 amino acids. DNA of the CDR3: TGCGCCAGCAGCCCTCTTTTTGGCGGGAAATGGAATGAGCAGTTCTTC. This encodes CASSPLFGGKWNEQFF.

The sample holds a few counts of this clonotype. The V call is TRBV12-3 or TRBV12-4, the J call TRBJ2-1; D gene unclear. CDR3 length: 13 amino acids. Trimming took off 5 bases at V and 10 bases at J, with 15 bases between the two ends. The DNA of the CDR3 is TGTGCCAGCAGTCACGGAACTGGTAACGAGCAGTTCTTC. This codes for CASSHGTGNEQFF.

This clonotype was seen only a few times. CDR3: CASSQDRANYGYTF. The CDR3 nucleotides are TGCGCCAGCAGCCAGGACAGGGCGAACTATGGCTACACCTTC. The chain is built from TRBV4-3 and TRBJ1-2, with 8 bases identical to TRBD1. CDR3 size: 14 residues. V shed 3 bases, J shed 2 bases, and the junction held 2 bases outside the gene matches. Per germline, CDR1 LGHNA and CDR2 YSLEER.

The sample holds a few counts of this clonotype. The J gene is TRBJ2-7, the V gene TRBV2; 8 nucleotides match TRBD2. The CDR3 is 16 residues long. With V trimmed by 2 bases and J by 4 bases, 10 bases remained unmatched. CDR1 SNHLY and CDR2 FYNNEI come from the germline V gene. The CDR3 sequence: CASSEPVGGLVYEQYF. In nucleotides, the CDR3 is TGTGCCAGCAGTGAACCCGTGGGGGGACTAGTTTACGAGCAGTACTTC. Using reference TRBV2 and TRBJ2-7 for the parts outside the CDR3, the full variable domain is EPEVTQTPSHQVTQMGQEVILRCVPISNHLYFYWYRQILGQKVEFLVSFYNNEISEKSEIFDDQFSVERPDGSNFTLKIRSTKLEDSAMYFCASSEPVGGLVYEQYFGPGTRLTVT.

This clonotype has only a few counts. CDR3 sequence reads: CSLLDGLNTEAFF. In nucleotides, the CDR3 is TGCAGTCTCTTGGACGGCTTGAACACTGAAGCTTTCTTT. The chain combines TRBV20-1 with TRBJ1-1; D is undetermined. CDR1 and CDR2 from the germline V gene are DFQATT and SNEGSKA (reference sequence). The V end was cut by 8 bases, the J end by 0 bases, with 13 bases between. The CDR3 consists of 13 residues.

About this clonotype: A read error may be the cause here, since a much bigger clone is one base away. The V call is TRBV7-9, the J call TRBJ2-1; the match to TRBD1 covers 7 bases. The CDR3 consists of 12 residues. Germline V lookup: CDR1 SEHNR, CDR2 FQNEAQ (reference sequence). CDR3 sequence reads: CSSSRGQNEQFF. The CDR3 bases are TGTTCCAGCAGCCGGGGACAGAATGAGCAGTTCTTC.

This clonotype turned up a few times. V usage is TRBV5-1 and J usage is TRBJ1-2; 9 positions agree with TRBD1. Germline assignment: CDR1 SGHRS and CDR2 YFSETQ. With V trimmed by 4 bases and J by 8 bases, 9 bases remained unmatched. The CDR3 has 14 residues. This chain's CDR3 is CASSLGTGTRGYTF. CDR3 in DNA: TGCGCCAGCAGCCTTGGGACAGGGACGAGGGGCTACACCTTC. Combining the CDR3 with reference TRBV5-1 and TRBJ1-2 gives the whole variable domain KAGVTQTPRYLIKTRGQQVTLSCSPISGHRSVSWYQQTPGQGLQFLFEYFSETQRNKGNFPGRFSGRQFSNSRSEMNVSTLELGDSALYLCASSLGTGTRGYTFGSGTRLTVV.

This clonotype was found many times. The CDR3 sequence is CASSLAGWDTQYF. CDR3 sequence (DNA): TGTGCCAGCAGCTTAGCCGGGTGGGATACGCAGTATTTT. The chain uses TRBV7-6 and TRBJ2-3; no clear D. CDR1 and CDR2 (germline): SGHVS, FNYEAQ. V was trimmed by 0 bases and J by 6 bases, leaving 7 bases between them. This CDR3 has 13 amino acids.

There are a few counts of this clonotype. V gene TRBV9 combines with J gene TRBJ2-5, with 10 bases that match TRBD1. Germline CDR1 is SGDLS and CDR2 is YYNGEE. The V gene end was trimmed by 3 bases and the J gene end by 4 bases; junction bases not matched to a gene: 6. This CDR3 comprises 15 residues. The CDR3 loop reads CASSGVGQGGETQYF. The CDR3 DNA follows: TGTGCCAGCAGCGGAGTAGGACAGGGGGGAGAGACCCAGTACTTC.

This clonotype was detected a few times. This sequence joins TRBV7-8 and TRBJ2-3; D is perhaps TRBD2 (5 bases). Trimming removed 1 base from V and 5 bases from J, with 19 bases in between. The CDR3 is 17 residues long. The germline CDR1 and CDR2 sequences are SGHVS and FQNEAQ. CDR3 region: CASSLDGLLDQIDTQYF. The CDR3 DNA follows: TGTGCCAGCAGCTTAGACGGACTCTTAGATCAGATAGATACGCAGTATTTT.

The V gene is TRBV6-5, the J gene TRBJ2-2; 7 positions match TRBD1. Germline assignment: CDR1 MNHEY and CDR2 SVGAGI. The CDR3 runs to 13 residues. Losses at the gene ends were 6 bases for V and 5 bases for J; bases not matched to a gene: 3. Written as DNA, the CDR3 is TGTGCCAGCAGGCCGACAGGGACCGGGGAGCTGTTTTTT. Protein: CASRPTGTGELFF.